These 21 T cell receptor beta chains came from one sample sequenced in a study of blood T cell repertoires in COVID-19. Sequencing used immunoSEQ multiplex PCR; TCRdb keeps in-frame clones, though not all of them. The sample includes 60,000 to 80,000 clones, about 90% of them seen just once. Specimen: peripheral blood. These receptor sequences come from a human donor in a cohort sampled during active COVID-19.

The chain recombines TRBV19 with TRBJ2-7; TRBD1 is a possible D gene (5 bases). V was cut by 9 bases and J by 2 bases, with 17 bases left in between. The CDR3 is 14 residues long. CDR1 is LNHDA and CDR2 is SQIVND in the germline V gene (reference sequence). For the CDR3, the DNA is TGTGCCAGCGCGGCAGGACACCTCACCTACGAGCAGTACTTC. Its translation is CASAAGHLTYEQYF.

This clone has just one count. The chain employs TRBV18 and TRBJ1-5; TRBD1 matches at 7 bases. This CDR3 comprises 16 residues. The junction had 11 bases not matched to a gene; V was cut back by 2 bases and J by 7 bases. The V gene's germline CDR1 is KGHSH and CDR2 LQKENI. CDR3 region: CASSPAAGGVWQPQHF. The CDR3 bases are TGTGCCAGCTCACCAGCAGCAGGGGGTGTTTGGCAGCCCCAGCATTTT.

The J gene is TRBJ2-7, the V gene TRBV10-3; 11 bases agree with TRBD1. Germline CDR1 and CDR2: ENHRY and SYGVKD. Trimming at V came to 2 bases and at J to 4 bases, leaving 1 base not matched to a gene. The CDR3 extends over 14 amino acids. The CDR3: CAISEGTGGYEQYF. In DNA, the CDR3 is TGTGCCATCAGTGAGGGGACAGGGGGATACGAGCAGTACTTC.

The chain carries TRBV6-4 and TRBJ1-2, with a tentative D call TRBD1 (5 bases). This CDR3 has 15 residues. The V gene's germline CDR1 is MRHNA and CDR2 SNTAGT. The ends were cut back, 5 bases at V and 7 bases at J, with 20 bases in the middle. The CDR3 DNA reads as TGTGCCAGCAGTCCCCGAGGTGGAGGGGTGGGTGGCTACACCTTC. Translating it yields CASSPRGGGVGGYTF.

The V gene is TRBV28, the J gene TRBJ1-1; weak D call: TRBD1 (6 bases). The CDR3 covers 13 residues. Germline V gene sequence: CDR1 MDHEN, CDR2 SYDVKM. The V gene lost 6 bases and the J gene lost 5 bases, with 13 bases spanning the gap. CDR3 sequence (DNA): TGTGCCAGCAGGCGAACTAGGGGGACTGAAGCTTTCTTT. Protein sequence: CASRRTRGTEAFF.

This clone came up once. This chain connects TRBV19 to TRBJ2-1, with 9 bases lining up with TRBD1. Germline loops: CDR1 LNHDA, CDR2 SQIVND (reference sequence). The CDR3 loop spans 15 amino acids. V trimming: 7 bases; J trimming: 4 bases; junction bases outside the gene matches: 8. The CDR3 DNA sequence: TGTGCCAGTAATCCGGACAGGGGAGGTTACAATGAGCAGTTCTTC. Its protein product is CASNPDRGGYNEQFF.

CDR3 loop: CASSQDGDSYGYTF. In DNA form, the CDR3 reads TGCGCCAGCAGCCAAGATGGGGACAGCTATGGCTACACCTTC. This chain connects TRBV4-1 to TRBJ1-2; 7 bases agree with TRBD1. Germline V gene lookup returns CDR1 MGHRA and CDR2 YSYEKL. The length of the CDR3 is 14 residues. Losses at the gene ends were 0 bases for V and 4 bases for J; bases not matched to a gene: 2.

The rearrangement links TRBV3-1 (or the pseudogene TRBV3-2) to TRBJ1-1, with TRBD1 matching 8 bases. This CDR3 is built from 15 residues. The germline gives CDR1 LGHDT, CDR2 YNNKEL (reference sequence). Losses at the gene ends were 4 bases for V and 1 base for J; bases not matched to a gene: 5. In nucleotides, the CDR3 is TGTGCCAGCAGCCCAGGGGGCGCAGGGAACACTGAAGCTTTCTTT. It encodes CASSPGGAGNTEAFF.

A single count supports this clone. The chain uses TRBV10-1 and TRBJ2-1; possibly TRBD2 for D (6 bases). V dropped 3 bases and J dropped 9 bases, with 21 bases sitting between them. Germline-derived CDR1 and CDR2 are WNHNN and SYGVQD (reference sequence). There are 16 residues in the CDR3. CDR3 residues: CASSDFRAGSLSEQFF. The CDR3 nucleotides are TGCGCCAGCAGTGACTTTCGGGCGGGATCACTCTCTGAGCAGTTCTTC.

V gene TRBV2 combines with J gene TRBJ1-2; 10 bases are shared with TRBD1. V was pared by 4 bases and J by 0 bases, with 5 bases of the junction left unmatched. Germline CDR1 is SNHLY and CDR2 is FYNNEI. The CDR3 length is 16 residues. The CDR3 loop is CASSGTGGQANYGYTF. CDR3 DNA: TGTGCCAGCAGTGGGACAGGGGGACAAGCTAACTATGGCTACACCTTC.

V usage is TRBV2 and J usage is TRBJ1-3; tentative D call: TRBD1 (6 bases). Trimming pared 4 bases from V and 1 base from J, leaving 8 bases between. The CDR3 has 14 amino acids. CDR1 SNHLY and CDR2 FYNNEI come from the germline V gene. The CDR3 bases are TGTGCCAGCAGTGGAGGGACATCTGGAAACACCATATATTTT. It translates to CASSGGTSGNTIYF.

This clone was counted a single time. J is TRBJ2-7 and V is TRBV14; 7 bases are a match to TRBD2. The CDR3 covers 15 residues. Germline CDR1 reads SGHDN; CDR2 reads FVKESK. V was pared by 1 base and J by 2 bases, with 5 bases of the junction left unmatched. The CDR3 is CASSQGQRGPYEQYF. The CDR3 coding sequence is TGTGCCAGCAGCCAAGGTCAGCGGGGCCCCTACGAGCAGTACTTC. The full variable domain, in which reference TRBV14 and TRBJ2-7 provide the parts outside the CDR3, is EAGVTQFPSHSVIEKGQTVTLRCDPISGHDNLYWYRRVMGKEIKFLLHFVKESKQDESGMPNNRFLAERTGGTYSTLKVQPAELEDSGVYFCASSQGQRGPYEQYFGPGTRLTVT.

Note on this clone: Germline and junction disagree at one end, which may indicate a read error. The chain links TRBV4-2 to TRBJ2-5, with a tentative D call TRBD2 (6 bases). The germline V gene encodes CDR1 LGHNA and CDR2 YNFKEQ. There are 15 residues in the CDR3. CDR3 in amino acids: CASSKDVFSGETQYF. CDR3 nucleotide sequence: TGTGCCAGCAGCAAAGATGTTTTTAGCGGTGAGACCCAGTACTTC.

This chain links TRBV29-1 with TRBJ2-7, with TRBD1 identical over 12 bases. The CDR3 extends over 12 amino acids. V lost 4 bases to trimming and J lost 8 bases; unmatched junction nucleotides: 3. Per germline, CDR1 SQVTM and CDR2 ANQGSEA. In DNA form, the CDR3 reads TGCAGCGTTGGTAGGGACAGGGGGCAGCAGTACTTC. Its protein is CSVGRDRGQQYF.

Here the CDR3 DNA reads TGTGCCAGCCGGGACCGGGCGGGATCGAGTGGTGAAAAACTGTTTTTT. Its protein is CASRDRAGSSGEKLFF. The rearrangement joins TRBV27 to TRBJ1-4; D might be TRBD1 (5 bases). Germline V gene lookup returns CDR1 MNHEY and CDR2 SMNVEV (reference sequence). There are 16 residues in the CDR3. Trimming shortened V by 8 bases and J by 7 bases, and 23 bases separated the two germline ends.

The rearrangement uses TRBV28 and TRBJ2-7; TRBD1 aligns across 7 bases. Trimming took 4 bases from V and 9 from J; bases not matched to a gene: 12. CDR3 size: 14 residues. Germline V lookup: CDR1 MDHEN, CDR2 SYDVKM. The CDR3 loop is CASSYRQGVSWQYF. The CDR3, as DNA: TGTGCCAGCAGTTACCGGCAGGGGGTAAGTTGGCAGTACTTC.

The gene calls are TRBV19 and TRBJ2-7, with TRBD2 matching 7 bases. The CDR3 contains 15 residues. Germline assignment: CDR1 LNHDA and CDR2 SQIVND (reference sequence). With V trimmed by 4 bases and J by 2 bases, 8 bases remained unmatched. The CDR3 reads CASSSRGDGAYEQYF. In DNA, the CDR3 is TGTGCCAGTAGTAGCCGGGGGGACGGTGCCTACGAGCAGTACTTC.

The chain joins TRBV6-5 to TRBJ1-2; 8 bases map to TRBD1. There are 15 residues in the CDR3. V lost 6 bases and J lost 2; bases outside the gene matches: 8. The V gene's germline CDR1 is MNHEY and CDR2 SVGAGI. CDR3 in DNA: TGTGCCAGCAGGGCCCGCCAGGGGGCCAACTATGGCTACACCTTC. Protein product: CASRARQGANYGYTF.

The V call is TRBV11-2, the J call TRBJ2-1; 12 bases match TRBD2. Germline V CDR1 and CDR2: SGHAT, FQNNGV. The V gene end was trimmed by 6 bases and the J gene end by 9 bases; junction bases not matched to a gene: 15. CDR3 length: 17 residues. The CDR3 loop is CASRPSSGRARVLEQFF. CDR3 coding DNA: TGTGCCAGCAGGCCTTCTAGCGGGAGGGCCAGGGTCCTTGAGCAGTTCTTC.

J is TRBJ2-7 and V is TRBV27, with 10 bases that match TRBD2. V dropped 7 bases and J dropped 2; count of bases not matched to a gene: 5. Germline lookup yields CDR1 MNHEY and CDR2 SMNVEV (reference sequence). The CDR3 is made up of 14 amino acids. The CDR3 region has the DNA TGTGCCAGCAACAAAGCGGGAGGGCCCTACGAGCAGTACTTC. Translated, it gives CASNKAGGPYEQYF.

The V and J genes are TRBV5-1 and TRBJ1-5; 7 positions match TRBD1. The J segment lost 1 base and the V segment lost 0 bases, leaving 1 base of the junction unmatched. This CDR3 is built from 15 residues. The germline V gene has CDR1 SGHRS and CDR2 YFSETQ. The CDR3 coding sequence is TGCGCCAGCAGCTTGGCGGGACAGAGCAATCAGCCCCAGCATTTT. Translated: CASSLAGQSNQPQHF.